The clone carrying this T cell receptor beta chain was observed a few times. Every sample yielded at least 7 million isolated PBMCs. The data derive from a study of blood T cells in healthy people across ages. A second PCR, run for about 7 to 11 cycles, used a sample-barcoded 5' primer plus a J-beta primer mix. TCRdb fed the 5' RACE reads into MiXCR, producing one record per CDR3 protein. The data show about 800,000 distinct CDR3 sequences, around 25% seen once. V was pared by 3 bases and J by 0 bases, with 16 bases between. Germline V gene lookup returns CDR1 MGHDK and CDR2 SYGVNS. The CDR3 length is 17 residues. These sequences were also reported in another study, on T cells of mothers and their children.

What was sequenced was blood. The chain has TRBV25-1 and TRBJ2-3, with D possibly being TRBD1 (5 bases). The receptor was isolated from a boy aged 5-17 years in good health. The CDR3 loop is CASSDGGQAISTDTQYF. CDR3 nucleotide sequence: TGTGCCAGCAGTGATGGTGGACAAGCGATAAGCACAGATACGCAGTATTTT.